In its sample, the clone carrying this TCR beta chain was seen many times. The data were taken from a study of T cells in Graves' hyperthyroidism and ophthalmopathy. This CDR3 region has 16 residues. V was clipped by 7 bases and J by 7 bases; unmatched bases: 18. Germline V gene sequence: CDR1 SGHRS, CDR2 YFSETQ. TCR beta CDR3 regions were amplified from RNA transcripts. The TCR CDR3 was amplified in a first-round RT-PCR using the HTBI primer set. Each CDR3 protein is one row after TCRdb ran MiXCR on the multiplex PCR reads. The sample holds about 740,000 distinct CDR3 sequences, less than 15% seen once. Across 18 months, stable Graves' hyperthyroidism was marked by no progression to ophthalmopathy. Each diagnosis drew on symptoms, thyroxine, TRAb, thyroid ultrasound and orbital computed tomography findings. Using 10 ml of fresh peripheral blood, PBMCs were prepared.

The receptor was isolated from a young woman with Graves' hyperthyroidism. The chain carries TRBV5-1 and TRBJ2-7; 9 positions agree with TRBD1. The sequencing input was blood. In nucleotides, the CDR3 is TGCGCCAGCGCTGCCCGACTGACAGGGGGATTTTTAGAGCAGTACTTC. It encodes CASAARLTGGFLEQYF.